This T cell receptor (delta chain) originates from a study of γδ T cells in repeated Plasmodium falciparum infection. General observations from the study: Donors in Mali lived in a small rural village, largely one ethnic group.

Each sorted gammadelta sample had TRG and TRD chains sequenced. TCRdb reprocessed the multiplex PCR reads through CATT. The sample has 80,000 to 95,000 delta-chain clones; roughly 1.4% are singletons. This clone was seen more than once but under ten times. Its cognate antigen is unknown. The protein TCRdb gives is from a much larger clone and does not agree with this DNA's translation at residue 10, likely a read error; the protein shown here comes from the DNA. The sample comprised gamma-delta T cells from blood. The receptor comes from a pool of human donors (malaria-infected and uninfected, not separated).

The CDR3 nucleotides read TGTGCCTGTGACCCCTTGGGGGCTATCAATAAACTCATCTTT. It codes for CACDPLGAINKLIF. The chain has TRDV2 and TRDJ1, with D maybe TRDD3 (6 bases). The J gene, absent from TCRdb, was called here by matching the DNA to germline. Trimming shortened V by 3 bases and J by 6 bases, and 16 bases separated the two germline ends. From germline, CDR1 is GEAIGNYY and CDR2 EKD. CDR3 length equals 14 residues.